The rows below give T cell receptor beta chains drawn from one sample of a study of shared clonotypes between healthy human individuals. Generated by immunoSEQ multiplex PCR, the TCRdb table keeps only in-frame clones and is missing some. The table lists 450,000 to 700,000 clones, about 95% of them singletons. Sequencing used naive CD8+ T cells sorted from blood. The origin of the receptors is a woman aged 25-40 years in good health. Both conserved end residues are part of each CDR3. A D gene is named only where the DNA matches it firmly. Size tells how often a clone was seen (once, few, many) or the class of an expanded clone, and some rows leave it out.

v_call: TRBV28
d_call: NA
clone_size: NA
j_call: TRBJ1-2
cdr3_aa: CASGSRGNYGYTF
cdr3_nt: TGTGCCAGCGGGTCGAGAGGGAACTATGGCTACACCTTC

v_call: TRBV27
d_call: NA
clone_size: NA
j_call: TRBJ2-1
cdr3_aa: CASSLLAVSYNEQFF
cdr3_nt: TGTGCCAGCAGTTTATTAGCGGTCTCCTACAATGAGCAGTTCTTC

v_call: TRBV28
d_call: NA
clone_size: few
j_call: TRBJ1-5
cdr3_aa: CASSLPYSNQPQHF
cdr3_nt: TGTGCCAGCAGTTTGCCTTATAGCAATCAGCCCCAGCATTTT

v_call: TRBV29-1
d_call: NA
clone_size: NA
j_call: TRBJ1-2
cdr3_aa: CSVDSGGGTNYGYTF
cdr3_nt: TGCAGCGTTGATTCGGGGGGAGGGACCAACTATGGCTACACCTTC

v_call: TRBV9
d_call: NA
clone_size: NA
j_call: TRBJ2-7
cdr3_aa: CASSVGYEQYF
cdr3_nt: TGTGCCAGCAGCGTAGGGTACGAGCAGTACTTC

v_call: TRBV7-9
d_call: NA
clone_size: NA
j_call: TRBJ2-6
cdr3_aa: CASSLASMTLSSGANVLTF
cdr3_nt: TGTGCCAGCAGCTTAGCGAGCATGACGCTGAGCTCTGGGGCCAACGTCCTGACTTTC

v_call: TRBV5-6
d_call: NA
clone_size: NA
j_call: TRBJ2-3
cdr3_aa: CASSLGQSGADTQYF
cdr3_nt: TGTGCCAGCAGCTTGGGGCAGTCAGGGGCAGATACGCAGTATTTT

v_call: TRBV4-2
d_call: NA
clone_size: NA
j_call: TRBJ2-2
cdr3_aa: CASRDGVTGELFF
cdr3_nt: TGTGCCAGCAGGGATGGGGTAACCGGGGAGCTGTTTTTT

v_call: TRBV28
d_call: TRBD2
clone_size: NA
j_call: TRBJ2-7
cdr3_aa: CASSHPVGSGSLGEQYF
cdr3_nt: TGTGCCAGCAGTCACCCCGTCGGTAGCGGGAGTCTCGGCGAGCAGTACTTC

v_call: TRBV7-9
d_call: NA
clone_size: NA
j_call: TRBJ1-1
cdr3_aa: CASSLGDSAFF
cdr3_nt: TGTGCCAGCAGCTTAGGTGACTCGGCTTTCTTT

v_call: TRBV6-1
d_call: NA
clone_size: NA
j_call: TRBJ1-1
cdr3_aa: CASSVPKGRIQNTEAFF
cdr3_nt: TGTGCCAGCAGTGTACCTAAGGGGAGGATACAGAACACTGAAGCTTTCTTT

v_call: TRBV2
d_call: TRBD2
clone_size: NA
j_call: TRBJ2-7
cdr3_aa: CASSELSGVYEQYF
cdr3_nt: TGTGCCAGCAGTGAGCTTAGCGGGGTCTACGAGCAGTACTTC

v_call: TRBV5-1
d_call: TRBD2
clone_size: NA
j_call: TRBJ2-3
cdr3_aa: CASRFSGRASDTQYF
cdr3_nt: TGCGCCAGCAGATTTAGCGGGAGGGCATCAGATACGCAGTATTTT

v_call: TRBV29-1
d_call: TRBD1
clone_size: NA
j_call: TRBJ2-5
cdr3_aa: CSVLDRVNQETQYF
cdr3_nt: TGCAGCGTCCTGGACAGGGTAAACCAAGAGACCCAGTACTTC

v_call: TRBV10-3
d_call: NA
clone_size: NA
j_call: TRBJ1-2
cdr3_aa: CAIRSQDGESYGYTF
cdr3_nt: TGTGCCATCAGAAGTCAGGACGGGGAAAGTTATGGCTACACCTTC

v_call: TRBV28
d_call: NA
clone_size: NA
j_call: TRBJ2-1
cdr3_aa: CASSSPGLAYNEQFF
cdr3_nt: TGTGCCAGCAGTTCCCCGGGCCTAGCGTACAATGAGCAGTTCTTC

v_call: TRBV19
d_call: NA
clone_size: NA
j_call: TRBJ2-6
cdr3_aa: CASSEGQLFSGANVLTF
cdr3_nt: TGTGCCAGTAGTGAAGGACAGTTGTTCTCTGGGGCCAACGTCCTGACTTTC

v_call: TRBV4-1
d_call: TRBD1
clone_size: NA
j_call: TRBJ2-1
cdr3_aa: CASSQGTGLNEQFF
cdr3_nt: TGCGCCAGCAGCCAAGGGACAGGGCTAAATGAGCAGTTCTTC

v_call: TRBV27
d_call: TRBD2
clone_size: NA
j_call: TRBJ2-1
cdr3_aa: CASGRKRELRNEQFF
cdr3_nt: TGTGCCAGCGGCCGTAAGCGGGAGCTCCGAAATGAGCAGTTCTTC

v_call: TRBV19
d_call: NA
clone_size: NA
j_call: TRBJ1-1
cdr3_aa: CASKTLGNTEAFF
cdr3_nt: TGTGCCAGTAAAACCTTGGGGAACACTGAAGCTTTCTTT

v_call: TRBV11-2
d_call: NA
clone_size: NA
j_call: TRBJ2-7
cdr3_aa: CASSLDLAGGELSYEQYF
cdr3_nt: TGTGCCAGCAGCTTAGATCTTGCAGGGGGGGAACTATCCTACGAGCAGTACTTC

v_call: TRBV10-3
d_call: NA
clone_size: NA
j_call: TRBJ1-5
cdr3_aa: CAISDGRNQPQHF
cdr3_nt: TGTGCCATCAGTGATGGGAGGAATCAGCCCCAGCATTTT

v_call: TRBV2
d_call: TRBD2
clone_size: once
j_call: TRBJ2-3
cdr3_aa: CASSGTSGTDTQYF
cdr3_nt: TGTGCCAGCAGTGGGACTAGCGGCACAGATACGCAGTATTTT

v_call: TRBV19
d_call: NA
clone_size: NA
j_call: TRBJ1-2
cdr3_aa: CASSPGQSYGYTF
cdr3_nt: TGTGCCAGTAGTCCAGGACAGAGCTATGGCTACACCTTC

v_call: TRBV7-9
d_call: NA
clone_size: NA
j_call: TRBJ1-5
cdr3_aa: CASSSGPSPSNQPQHF
cdr3_nt: TGTGCCAGCAGCTCGGGACCGTCGCCGAGCAATCAGCCCCAGCATTTT

v_call: TRBV7-6
d_call: NA
clone_size: NA
j_call: TRBJ1-2
cdr3_aa: CASSLEAGLTVYGYTF
cdr3_nt: TGTGCCAGCAGCTTAGAAGCGGGACTTACGGTCTATGGCTACACCTTC

v_call: TRBV7-2
d_call: NA
clone_size: NA
j_call: TRBJ2-7
cdr3_aa: CASRASGIPNEQYF
cdr3_nt: TGTGCCAGCAGAGCAAGCGGCATTCCCAACGAGCAGTACTTC

v_call: TRBV9
d_call: NA
clone_size: NA
j_call: TRBJ1-4
cdr3_aa: CASSARGSTNEKLFF
cdr3_nt: TGTGCCAGCAGCGCCCGGGGGTCTACTAATGAAAAACTGTTTTTT

v_call: TRBV25-1
d_call: NA
clone_size: NA
j_call: TRBJ1-2
cdr3_aa: CASSDWREETGYGYTF
cdr3_nt: TGTGCCAGCAGTGACTGGAGGGAGGAGACGGGATATGGCTACACCTTC

v_call: TRBV6-1
d_call: TRBD2
clone_size: NA
j_call: TRBJ2-2
cdr3_aa: CASSGGGDYTNTGELFF
cdr3_nt: TGTGCCAGCAGTGGGGGCGGGGACTATACGAACACCGGGGAGCTGTTTTTT

v_call: TRBV6-6
d_call: TRBD2
clone_size: NA
j_call: TRBJ2-2
cdr3_aa: CASSYGMGGDTGELFF
cdr3_nt: TGTGCCAGCAGTTACGGCATGGGAGGGGACACCGGGGAGCTGTTTTTT

v_call: TRBV2
d_call: NA
clone_size: NA
j_call: TRBJ2-7
cdr3_aa: CASGDGLSYEQYF
cdr3_nt: TGTGCCAGCGGGGACGGACTCTCCTACGAGCAGTACTTC

v_call: TRBV19
d_call: NA
clone_size: NA
j_call: TRBJ2-1
cdr3_aa: CACSLGEQSYNEQFF
cdr3_nt: TGTGCCTGCTCCCTAGGGGAGCAGTCCTACAATGAGCAGTTCTTC

v_call: TRBV20-1
d_call: NA
clone_size: NA
j_call: TRBJ2-2
cdr3_aa: CSAHSTGELFF
cdr3_nt: TGCAGTGCCCACAGCACCGGGGAGCTGTTTTTT

v_call: TRBV7-6
d_call: TRBD1
clone_size: NA
j_call: TRBJ2-7
cdr3_aa: CASSPGQGFTYEQYF
cdr3_nt: TGTGCCAGCAGCCCAGGACAGGGTTTCACCTACGAGCAGTACTTC